This T cell receptor (beta chain) was retrieved from a study of regulatory T cells in long-lasting Graves disease. This clonotype has a count of ten or more. Relying on iRepertoire HTBI primers and Arm-PCR of CDR3 regions, the team built TCR beta libraries. Using its own MiXCR run on the multiplex PCR reads, TCRdb lists one record per CDR3 protein. This sample has 450,000 to 600,000 distinct CDR3 sequences, with around 15% found just once. Time point specified: newly diagnosed GD, antithyroid drugs for less than 3 months. Making the TCR library involved RNA that had been extracted from PBMCs. Germline CDR1 and CDR2: DFQATT and SNEGSKA (reference sequence). The CDR3 loop spans 14 amino acids. V was pared by 6 bases and J by 7 bases, with 7 bases of the junction left unmatched. These sequences were also reported in another study, on T cells in Graves' hyperthyroidism and ophthalmopathy.

Material: peripheral blood mononuclear cells (PBMCs), obtained at new diagnosis, from a patient treated with antithyroid drugs. The chain links TRBV20-1 to TRBJ2-1; 12 bases agree with TRBD2. This TCR was recovered from a man aged 40-49 years with Graves disease. The CDR3 spells CSATTSGRWNEQFF. In DNA, the CDR3 is TGCAGTGCAACGACTAGCGGGAGATGGAATGAGCAGTTCTTC.